These 32 T cell receptor beta chains share one sample of origin, sequenced in a study of CD4 T cells in relation to SARS-CoV-2 and coronaviruses. The repertoire was sequenced with immunoSEQ multiplex PCR; TCRdb's copy has only in-frame clones and lacks some. The sample holds around 31,000 clones, more than 75% seen once. These receptors' antigens are unknown. Sequencing used memory CD4+ T cells from PBMCs, cultured in vitro. The receptors derive from an adult with COVID-19.

The chain has TRBV7-3 and TRBJ2-6; the match to TRBD1 covers 12 bases. J was trimmed by 2 bases and V by 5 bases; bases with no gene match: 7. The CDR3 is 18 residues long. CDR1 and CDR2 from the germline V gene are SGHTA and FQGTGA. CDR3 amino acids: CASSPGTGGVPGANVLTF. DNA for the CDR3: TGTGCCAGCAGCCCGGGGACAGGGGGCGTTCCTGGGGCCAACGTCCTGACTTTC.

The V and J genes are TRBV9 and TRBJ2-1; 9 nucleotides line up with TRBD2. Germline trimming cut 2 bases from V and 7 bases from J; bases unmatched to any gene: 16. CDR1 SGDLS and CDR2 YYNGEE come from the germline V gene. The CDR3 length is 18 residues. This CDR3 reads CASSVRAYIAGVDNEQFF. In DNA, the CDR3 is TGTGCCAGCAGCGTCCGCGCATACATAGCGGGAGTGGATAATGAGCAGTTCTTC.

The rearrangement joins TRBV6-5 to TRBJ1-2; D not certain. Per the germline V gene, CDR1 is MNHEY and CDR2 is SVGAGI. The CDR3 extends over 14 amino acids. V lost 6 bases and J lost 4, with 15 bases in between. CDR3 bases: TGTGCCAGCAGACACCTACGGGGAAGCTATGGCTACACCTTC. The encoded protein is CASRHLRGSYGYTF.

This clone was detected once. This chain joins TRBV12-5 and TRBJ2-1, with 7 nucleotides matching TRBD1. Germline CDR1 LGHNT, CDR2 FRNRAP. The CDR3 runs 16 residues. Trimming took 2 bases from V and 9 from J; bases not matched to a gene: 13. CDR3 sequence: CASGLPHIKTGTEQFF. CDR3 nucleotide sequence: TGTGCTAGTGGTTTGCCCCACATCAAGACAGGGACTGAGCAGTTCTTC. The variable domain in full, completed from reference TRBV12-5 and TRBJ2-1, reads DARVTQTPRHKVTEMGQEVTMRCQPILGHNTVFWYRQTMMQGLELLAYFRNRAPLDDSGMPKDRFSAEMPDATLATLKIQPSEPRDSAVYFCASGLPHIKTGTEQFFGPGTRLTVL.

The table lists this clone with a count of one. The CDR3 here is CASSVRADSHQETQYF. Written as DNA, the CDR3 is TGTGCCAGCAGTGTCCGGGCAGACAGCCACCAAGAGACCCAGTACTTC. The rearrangement uses TRBV6-1 and TRBJ2-5; tentative D call: TRBD1 (5 bases). In germline, CDR1 is MNHNS, CDR2 SASEGT. The CDR3 runs 16 residues. Trimming pared 4 bases from V and 0 bases from J, leaving 15 bases between.

The chain is built from TRBV6-2 or TRBV6-3 and TRBJ2-5; 8 positions agree with TRBD1. The germline CDR1 and CDR2 sequences are MNHEY and SVGEGT. The CDR3 covers 14 residues. Losses at the gene ends were 6 bases for V and 5 bases for J; bases not matched to a gene: 8. The CDR3 is CASSRSRGQETQYF. Here the CDR3 DNA reads TGTGCCAGCAGCCGCAGCAGGGGGCAGGAGACCCAGTACTTC.

The CDR3 DNA reads TGCGCCAGCAGCCAAGGTTTACTAGTCGAAGATACGCAGTATTTT. Its translation is CASSQGLLVEDTQYF. The chain couples TRBV4-1 to TRBJ2-3, with D maybe TRBD2 (5 bases). Trimming took 1 base from V and 5 from J, leaving 13 bases between them. This CDR3 region has 15 residues. Germline lookup yields CDR1 MGHRA and CDR2 YSYEKL.

This chain connects TRBV10-3 to TRBJ2-7; the match to TRBD2 covers 7 bases. J was trimmed by 6 bases and V by 0 bases; bases with no gene match: 11. The germline V gene encodes CDR1 ENHRY and CDR2 SYGVKD. This CDR3 is 16 amino acids long. CDR3 region: CAISESTGGGFAEQYF. CDR3 bases: TGTGCCATCAGTGAGTCTACGGGGGGAGGGTTTGCCGAGCAGTACTTC.

This chain joins TRBV18 and TRBJ1-6; 9 bases align to TRBD1. CDR1 KGHSH and CDR2 LQKENI come from the germline V gene. The length of the CDR3 is 17 residues. J lost 7 bases, V lost 2 bases, and 9 bases had no gene match. The CDR3 nucleotides read TGTGCCAGCTCACCAGAGAGACGGGGGACAGGGAATTCACCCCTCCACTTT. It encodes CASSPERRGTGNSPLHF.

This clone came up once. The chain uses TRBV7-8 and TRBJ1-1, with D perhaps matching TRBD1 (5 bases). V lost 5 bases and J 1 base, leaving 11 bases between the germline ends. The germline gives CDR1 SGHVS, CDR2 FQNEAQ. The CDR3 extends over 14 amino acids. The CDR3 spells CASSLGRTNTEAFF. Here the CDR3 DNA reads TGTGCCAGCAGCCTGGGACGGACGAACACTGAAGCTTTCTTT.

The rearrangement uses TRBV20-1 and TRBJ2-1; D unresolved. The CDR3 runs to 11 residues. V gave up 0 bases and J gave up 10 bases, with 7 bases separating them. Germline V gives CDR1 DFQATT, CDR2 SNEGSKA (reference sequence). CDR3 sequence: CSARDSEEQFF. The CDR3 DNA reads as TGCAGTGCTAGAGATTCTGAGGAGCAGTTCTTC.

The J gene is TRBJ1-3, the V gene TRBV9; D is uncertain. The germline V gene encodes CDR1 SGDLS and CDR2 YYNGEE. Trimming took 4 bases from V and 4 from J, leaving 12 bases between them. This CDR3 is built from 14 residues. The CDR3 spells CASSPQDSGNTIYF. In DNA, the CDR3 is TGTGCCAGCAGCCCCCAGGACTCCGGAAACACCATATATTTT.

The chain carries TRBV30 and TRBJ2-7; no firm D call. V lost 5 bases and J lost 0, with 8 bases in between. The germline V gene has CDR1 GTSNPN and CDR2 SVGIG (reference sequence). The CDR3 has 12 residues. The CDR3 DNA reads as TGTGCCTGGTCGATGAGCTCCTACGAGCAGTACTTC. It translates to CAWSMSSYEQYF.

This chain uses TRBV11-2 with TRBJ1-6; D is uncertain. Trimming shortened V by 1 base and J by 7 bases, and 5 bases separated the two germline ends. The CDR3 is 13 amino acids. Germline CDR1 is SGHAT and CDR2 is FQNNGV. As DNA, the CDR3 is TGTGCCAGCAGCTTAGTTGGGAATTCACCCCTCCACTTT. This encodes CASSLVGNSPLHF.

This clone was found once. Compared with germline, one end of the junction differs, possibly owing to a read error. This sequence joins TRBV28 and TRBJ2-3, with a tentative D call TRBD2 (6 bases). This CDR3 spans 13 amino acids. Germline V lookup: CDR1 MDHEN, CDR2 SYDVKM. DNA for the CDR3: TGTGCCAGCAGTTCCCGCCCGCCGGGAGCGTTCGCTTTT. It encodes CASSSRPPGAFAF. Complete variable domain (other parts from reference TRBV28 and TRBJ2-3): DVKVTQSSRYLVKRTGEKVFLECVQDMDHENMFWYRQDPGLGLRLIYFSYDVKMKEKGDIPEGYSVSREKKERFSLILESASTNQTSMYLCASSSRPPGAFAFGPGTRLTVL.

The chain has TRBV9 and TRBJ2-2, with a tentative D call TRBD2 (6 bases). Trimming took off 0 bases at V and 2 bases at J, with 17 bases between the two ends. The CDR3 has 18 amino acids. The V gene's germline CDR1 is SGDLS and CDR2 YYNGEE. CDR3 amino acids: CASSVALGTSRNTGELFF. CDR3 DNA sequence: TGTGCCAGCAGCGTAGCTTTGGGTACTAGCCGAAACACCGGGGAGCTGTTTTTT.

The chain couples TRBV7-2 to TRBJ2-2, with no clear D. CDR1 and CDR2 (germline): SGHTA, FQGNSA. The germline V and J ends were trimmed by 2 bases and 3 bases, with 4 bases remaining between them. The length of the CDR3 is 13 residues. Here the CDR3 DNA reads TGTGCCAGCAGCTTAAAATACACCGGGGAGCTGTTTTTT. Translating gives CASSLKYTGELFF.

This sequence joins TRBV28 and TRBJ2-4; 11 nucleotides agree with TRBD1. There are 18 residues in the CDR3. Looked up from germline, CDR1 is MDHEN and CDR2 is SYDVKM. The ends lost 10 bases at V and 1 base at J; junction bases unmatched: 15. CDR3 DNA sequence: TGTGCCACAAGTCCCGGGACAGGGGGAAATCGGGCCAAAAACATTCAGTACTTC. This codes for CATSPGTGGNRAKNIQYF. Full variable domain (missing parts from reference TRBV28 and TRBJ2-4): DVKVTQSSRYLVKRTGEKVFLECVQDMDHENMFWYRQDPGLGLRLIYFSYDVKMKEKGDIPEGYSVSREKKERFSLILESASTNQTSMYLCATSPGTGGNRAKNIQYFGAGTRLSVL.

The V gene is TRBV4-2, the J gene TRBJ1-1; 7 bases are shared with TRBD1. V shed 4 bases, J shed 1 base, and the junction held 3 bases outside the gene matches. CDR1 is LGHNA and CDR2 is YNFKEQ in the germline V gene. This CDR3 has 14 amino acids. CDR3 protein: CASSPRTGNTEAFF. CDR3 sequence (DNA): TGTGCCAGCAGCCCCCGGACAGGGAACACTGAAGCTTTCTTT.

This clone was found a few times. The rearrangement links TRBV3-1 (or the pseudogene TRBV3-2) to TRBJ1-1; a weak D match, TRBD1 (6 bases). The CDR3 has 12 amino acids. The germline CDR1 and CDR2 sequences are LGHDT and YNNKEL (reference sequence). Trimming left V 1 base short and J 11 bases short, with 11 bases between. The CDR3, as DNA: TGTGCCAGCAGCCAAGTCGGGCAGGGGGCTTTCTTT. Amino acid sequence: CASSQVGQGAFF.

This clone occurred a few times. The chain employs TRBV3-1 (or the pseudogene TRBV3-2) and TRBJ2-5, with 14 bases matching TRBD2. This CDR3 region has 16 residues. The J segment lost 5 bases and the V segment lost 1 base, leaving 3 bases of the junction unmatched. CDR1 and CDR2 from the germline V gene are LGHDT and YNNKEL (reference sequence). CDR3 amino acids: CASSQATSGGGETQYF. CDR3 sequence (DNA): TGTGCCAGCAGCCAAGCGACTAGCGGGGGGGGTGAGACCCAGTACTTC.

V usage is TRBV7-9 and J usage is TRBJ1-6; 11 bases line up with TRBD1. The CDR3 runs to 18 residues. Trimming removed 5 bases from V and 1 base from J; junction bases left unmatched: 7. Germline V gives CDR1 SEHNR, CDR2 FQNEAQ (reference sequence). CDR3 protein: CASSTRTGGASYNSPLHF. The DNA of the CDR3 is TGTGCCAGCAGCACTCGGACAGGGGGCGCTTCCTATAATTCACCCCTCCACTTT. Full variable domain (rest looked up from reference TRBV7-9 and TRBJ1-6): DTGVSQNPRHKITKRGQNVTFRCDPISEHNRLYWYRQTLGQGPEFLTYFQNEAQLEKSRLLSDRFSAERPKGSFSTLEIQRTEQGDSAMYLCASSTRTGGASYNSPLHFGNGTRLTVT.

The chain links TRBV19 to TRBJ1-1; 8 bases match TRBD1. The length of the CDR3 is 16 residues. Looked up from germline, CDR1 is LNHDA and CDR2 is SQIVND (reference sequence). The trim removed 7 bases at V and 2 bases at J, leaving 12 bases unmatched. Here the CDR3 reads CASTRGKGTGNTEAFF. CDR3 nucleotide sequence: TGTGCCAGTACCAGAGGTAAAGGGACAGGAAACACTGAAGCTTTCTTT.

The V gene is TRBV5-1, the J gene TRBJ2-5, with 9 positions matching TRBD2. The CDR3 runs to 15 residues. The ends lost 2 bases at V and 1 base at J; junction bases unmatched: 3. The germline CDR1 and CDR2 sequences are SGHRS and YFSETQ. The CDR3 loop reads CASSLGLAIQETQYF. The CDR3 region has the DNA TGCGCCAGCAGCTTAGGACTAGCGATCCAAGAGACCCAGTACTTC.

This clone was counted only a few times. The V and J genes are TRBV28 and TRBJ2-3; 10 bases agree with TRBD2. Germline V CDR1 and CDR2: MDHEN, SYDVKM. The CDR3 spans 17 residues. J gave up 1 base and V 5 bases, and 9 bases lay outside the gene matches. CDR3 sequence reads: CASSPGLAAYGTDTQYF. CDR3 sequence (DNA): TGTGCCAGCAGTCCAGGACTAGCGGCTTATGGCACAGATACGCAGTATTTT.

The CDR3 is CAISESSRGYEQYF. The CDR3 DNA is TGTGCCATCAGTGAGTCGAGTAGAGGCTACGAGCAGTACTTC. The chain is built from TRBV10-3 and TRBJ2-7; D not certain. Germline V gene lookup returns CDR1 ENHRY and CDR2 SYGVKD. CDR3 length: 14 residues. The V end was cut by 0 bases, the J end by 3 bases, with 9 bases between.

This sequence joins TRBV28 and TRBJ2-1; D is perhaps TRBD1 (5 bases). The V gene lost 6 bases and the J gene lost 4 bases, with 7 bases spanning the gap. This CDR3 contains 12 residues. The V gene's germline CDR1 is MDHEN and CDR2 SYDVKM. This CDR3 is CASRPGYNEQFF. The CDR3 nucleotides are TGTGCCAGCAGACCAGGGTACAATGAGCAGTTCTTC.

This rearrangement joins TRBV3-1 (or the pseudogene TRBV3-2) to TRBJ1-3; no firm D call. CDR3 length: 17 amino acids. CDR1 is LGHDT and CDR2 is YNNKEL in the germline V gene (reference sequence). V was cut by 0 bases and J by 0 bases, with 12 bases left in between. CDR3 residues: CASSQDAPSSSGNTIYF. The CDR3 DNA sequence: TGTGCCAGCAGCCAAGACGCCCCATCGAGCTCTGGAAACACCATATATTTT.

The chain links TRBV20-1 to TRBJ2-4; 7 bases map to TRBD2. Germline CDR1 reads DFQATT; CDR2 reads SNEGSKA (reference sequence). The CDR3 sequence is 11 residues long. CDR3 sequence (DNA): TGCGTGGGGGAGGGGAGAAACATTCAGTACTTC. This gives the protein CVGEGRNIQYF.

The chain couples TRBV2 to TRBJ2-6; D uncertain. Germline V lookup: CDR1 SNHLY, CDR2 FYNNEI. The CDR3 has 15 residues. V lost 1 base to trimming and J lost 0 bases, with 4 bases between them. CDR3 residues: CASSEGISGANVLTF. CDR3 in DNA: TGTGCCAGCAGTGAAGGCATCTCTGGGGCCAACGTCCTGACTTTC.

This clone is a singleton in its sample. This chain uses TRBV6-6 with TRBJ1-6; the D gene is possibly TRBD1 (5 bases). V was pared by 0 bases and J by 9 bases, with 9 bases between. This CDR3 has 14 residues. Germline lookup yields CDR1 MNHNY and CDR2 SVGAGI (reference sequence). CDR3 region: CASSYSAGRSPLHF. Written as DNA, the CDR3 is TGTGCCAGCAGTTACTCAGCAGGGCGTTCACCCCTCCACTTT.

The table lists this clone with a few counts. V usage is TRBV29-1 and J usage is TRBJ1-2, with 11 bases lining up with TRBD1. The germline V gene has CDR1 SQVTM and CDR2 ANQGSEA. The CDR3 loop spans 11 amino acids. Unmatched junction bases numbered 5, after V lost 4 bases and J lost 13 bases. The CDR3: CSVGGQGVVTF. The CDR3 DNA reads as TGCAGCGTTGGGGGACAGGGGGTTGTCACCTTC.